The 14 T cell receptor beta chains listed next were all sequenced from one sample in a study of blood T cell repertoires in COVID-19. Profiling relied on immunoSEQ multiplex PCR, and the TCRdb table lists in-frame clones only, not all of them. This repertoire shows under 300,000 clones, about 82% found once; its top ten account for 12%. Sequenced material: peripheral blood. These receptor sequences come from a man older than 75 with acute or convalescent COVID-19.

The rearrangement joins TRBV3-1 (or the pseudogene TRBV3-2) to TRBJ1-6; a weak D match, TRBD1 (6 bases). V was trimmed by 1 base and J by 6 bases, leaving 13 bases between them. The CDR3 spans 16 residues. CDR1 is LGHDT, CDR2 YNNKEL, per germline (reference sequence). The CDR3 spells CASSQVPRGGNSPLHF. The CDR3 nucleotides read TGTGCCAGCAGCCAAGTTCCCAGGGGCGGTAATTCACCCCTCCACTTT.

The chain combines TRBV2 with TRBJ1-3; 8 bases map to TRBD1. The V segment lost 8 bases and the J segment 0 bases; nucleotides outside the gene matches: 6. The V gene's germline CDR1 is SNHLY and CDR2 FYNNEI. The CDR3 runs to 15 residues. The CDR3 DNA reads as TGTGCCAGCTCCCGGACAGGGATCTCTGGAAACACCATATATTTT. It is translated as CASSRTGISGNTIYF.

V usage is TRBV28 and J usage is TRBJ1-6; D may be TRBD1 (6 bases). Germline V gives CDR1 MDHEN, CDR2 SYDVKM. Trimming removed 2 bases at V and 5 bases at J, with 22 bases between. The CDR3 is made up of 19 amino acids. CDR3 loop: CASSLAQGGVWGHNSPLHF. The CDR3 DNA follows: TGTGCCAGCAGTTTAGCGCAAGGGGGGGTCTGGGGCCATAATTCACCCCTCCACTTT.

The chain's CDR3 is CASSLGGGTYEQYF. In DNA form, the CDR3 reads TGTGCCAGCAGCTTAGGGGGGGGGACCTACGAGCAGTACTTC. The chain links TRBV5-4 to TRBJ2-7, with D perhaps TRBD2 (7 bases). This CDR3 contains 14 residues. Trimming removed 2 bases at V and 2 bases at J, with 11 bases between. In germline, CDR1 is SGHNT, CDR2 YYREEE (reference sequence).

This clone showed up just a few times. The chain has TRBV5-1 and TRBJ1-4; no clear D. The CDR3 length is 14 residues. The germline V gene has CDR1 SGHRS and CDR2 YFSETQ. Deletions cut 0 bases from V and 6 bases from J, with 9 bases between. The CDR3 is CASSLARWDEKLFF. CDR3 bases: TGCGCCAGCAGCTTGGCCAGGTGGGATGAAAAACTGTTTTTT. Filled out from reference TRBV5-1 and TRBJ1-4, the complete variable domain reads KAGVTQTPRYLIKTRGQQVTLSCSPISGHRSVSWYQQTPGQGLQFLFEYFSETQRNKGNFPGRFSGRQFSNSRSEMNVSTLELGDSALYLCASSLARWDEKLFFGSGTQLSVL.

The chain couples TRBV5-6 to TRBJ1-1, with D tentatively TRBD1 (5 bases). The CDR3 is made up of 14 amino acids. Trimming shortened V by 0 bases and J by 9 bases, and 15 bases separated the two germline ends. Germline values: CDR1 SGHDT, CDR2 YYEEEE. This CDR3 reads CASSLEGIRQKAFF. The CDR3 DNA follows: TGTGCCAGCAGCTTGGAGGGGATTCGACAGAAAGCTTTCTTT.

V usage is TRBV5-1 and J usage is TRBJ1-2; D gene unclear. Trimming took off 2 bases at V and 2 bases at J, with 7 bases between the two ends. The germline V gene has CDR1 SGHRS and CDR2 YFSETQ. This CDR3 is built from 13 residues. CDR3 nucleotides: TGCGCCAGCAGCTTAGCGATAAACTATGGCTACACCTTC. Translating gives CASSLAINYGYTF.

V and J are TRBV5-1 and TRBJ1-2; 7 positions agree with TRBD1. The germline V gene encodes CDR1 SGHRS and CDR2 YFSETQ. This CDR3 spans 13 amino acids. J was trimmed by 8 bases and V by 4 bases; bases with no gene match: 8. The CDR3 nucleotides are TGCGCCAGCAGCACCGACAGGGTTCGAGGCTACACCTTC. This codes for CASSTDRVRGYTF.

This rearrangement joins TRBV11-3 to TRBJ2-7; TRBD1 might be the D (5 bases). Looked up from germline, CDR1 is SGHNT and CDR2 is YENEEA. V lost 0 bases, J lost 6 bases, and 9 bases lay in between. This CDR3 has 13 residues. CDR3 loop: CASSLDTGREQYF. The CDR3 nucleotides read TGTGCCAGCAGCTTAGATACAGGCCGCGAGCAGTACTTC.

The chain employs TRBV28 and TRBJ1-2; 9 bases match TRBD1. CDR3 length: 13 residues. CDR1 is MDHEN, CDR2 SYDVKM, per germline. V gave up 5 bases and J gave up 11 bases; unmatched junction bases: 9. The CDR3 loop reads CASSIRDRVWYTF. The CDR3 DNA sequence: TGTGCCAGCAGTATCCGGGACAGGGTGTGGTACACCTTC.

This clone was picked up one time. The V call is TRBV9, the J call TRBJ2-3; 7 nucleotides match TRBD1. The length of the CDR3 is 15 residues. V lost 3 bases to trimming and J lost 2 bases; unmatched junction nucleotides: 6. CDR1 and CDR2 (germline): SGDLS, YYNGEE. The CDR3 here is CASSGQGSLTDTQYF. The CDR3 nucleotides read TGTGCCAGCAGCGGACAGGGATCCCTCACAGATACGCAGTATTTT.

The gene calls are TRBV4-2 and TRBJ2-2, with D unresolved. CDR1 and CDR2 (germline): LGHNA, YNFKEQ. CDR3 length equals 13 residues. The V end was cut by 1 base, the J end by 7 bases, with 7 bases between. The CDR3: CASSQGPGGELFF. CDR3 sequence (DNA): TGTGCCAGCAGCCAAGGGCCGGGCGGGGAGCTGTTTTTT.

This chain connects TRBV27 to TRBJ1-5; D is unclear. Trimming removed 2 bases from V and 6 bases from J, with 14 bases in between. This CDR3 has 15 amino acids. Germline V gives CDR1 MNHEY, CDR2 SMNVEV (reference sequence). The CDR3 reads CASSLGSGFGQPQHF. The CDR3 DNA reads as TGTGCCAGCAGTTTAGGTTCGGGGTTTGGTCAGCCCCAGCATTTT.

This chain joins TRBV28 and TRBJ2-3, with 12 positions matching TRBD2. CDR1 and CDR2 (germline): MDHEN, SYDVKM. The junction had 14 bases not matched to a gene; V was cut back by 6 bases and J by 4 bases. This CDR3 has 18 residues. The CDR3 loop is CASSLGPSGRASADTQYF. The CDR3 DNA is TGTGCCAGCAGCCTAGGGCCTAGCGGGAGGGCCTCTGCAGATACGCAGTATTTT. Full variable domain (remainder filled in from reference TRBV28 and TRBJ2-3): DVKVTQSSRYLVKRTGEKVFLECVQDMDHENMFWYRQDPGLGLRLIYFSYDVKMKEKGDIPEGYSVSREKKERFSLILESASTNQTSMYLCASSLGPSGRASADTQYFGPGTRLTVL.